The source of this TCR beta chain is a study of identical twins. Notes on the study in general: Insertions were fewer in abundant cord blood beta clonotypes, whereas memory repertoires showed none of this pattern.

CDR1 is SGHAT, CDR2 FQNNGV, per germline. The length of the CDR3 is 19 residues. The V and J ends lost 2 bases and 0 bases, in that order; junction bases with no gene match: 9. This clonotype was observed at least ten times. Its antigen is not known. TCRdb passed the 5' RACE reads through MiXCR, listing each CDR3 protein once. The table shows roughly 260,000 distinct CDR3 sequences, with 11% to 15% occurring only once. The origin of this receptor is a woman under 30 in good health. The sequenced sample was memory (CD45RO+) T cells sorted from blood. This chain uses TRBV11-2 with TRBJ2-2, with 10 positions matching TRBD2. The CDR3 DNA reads TGTGCCAGCAGCTTAAGCTTAGTAGCGGGAGGTGCGAACACCGGGGAGCTGTTTTTT. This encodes CASSLSLVAGGANTGELFF.